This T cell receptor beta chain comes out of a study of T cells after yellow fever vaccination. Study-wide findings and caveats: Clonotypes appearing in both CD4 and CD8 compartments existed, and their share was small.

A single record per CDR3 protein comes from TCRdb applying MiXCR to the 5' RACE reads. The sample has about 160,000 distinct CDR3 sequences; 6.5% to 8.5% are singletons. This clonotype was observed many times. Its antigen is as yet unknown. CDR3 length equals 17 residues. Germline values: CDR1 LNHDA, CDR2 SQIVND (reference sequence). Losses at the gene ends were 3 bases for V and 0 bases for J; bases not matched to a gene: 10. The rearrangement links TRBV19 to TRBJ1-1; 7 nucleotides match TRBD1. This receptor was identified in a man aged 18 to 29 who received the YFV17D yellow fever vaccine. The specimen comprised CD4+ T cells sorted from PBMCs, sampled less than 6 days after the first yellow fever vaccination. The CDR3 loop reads CASSIHQGRGMNTEAFF. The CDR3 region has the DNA TGTGCCAGTAGTATTCATCAGGGCAGGGGGATGAACACTGAAGCTTTCTTT.